This record looks at one TCR beta chain sequence and its context. V lost 4 bases, J lost 0 bases, and 5 bases lay in between. The CDR3 is 13 residues long. The V gene's germline CDR1 is LGHNA and CDR2 YNFKEQ. This entry comes from a study of cytomegalovirus exposure and HLA in healthy donors. PCR was performed using 60 Vbeta and 13 Jbeta primers. Assay: immunoSEQ multiplex PCR; the TCRdb copy retains only in-frame clones and omits some. The repertoire includes 110,000 to 150,000 clones, 65% to 80% of them detected once, and about 1.5% sits in the top ten. The rearrangement uses TRBV4-2 and TRBJ2-3, with D unclear. The sequenced sample was PBMCs. This TCR was recovered from a woman aged 25 to 39 in good health and CMV-seronegative. The CDR3 loop is CASSPTSTDTQYF. The CDR3 bases are TGTGCCAGCAGCCCGACTAGCACAGATACGCAGTATTTT.